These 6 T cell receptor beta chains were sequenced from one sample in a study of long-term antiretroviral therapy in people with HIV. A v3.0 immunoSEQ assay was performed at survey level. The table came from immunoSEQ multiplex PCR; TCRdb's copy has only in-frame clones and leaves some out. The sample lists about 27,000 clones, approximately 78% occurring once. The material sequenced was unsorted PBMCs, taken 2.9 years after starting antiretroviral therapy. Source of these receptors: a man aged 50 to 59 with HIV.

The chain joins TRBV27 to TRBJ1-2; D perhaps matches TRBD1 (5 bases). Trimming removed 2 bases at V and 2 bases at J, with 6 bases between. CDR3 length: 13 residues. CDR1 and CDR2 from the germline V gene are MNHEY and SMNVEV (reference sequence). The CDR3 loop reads CASSLKGNYGYTF. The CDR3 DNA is TGTGCCAGCAGTTTAAAGGGGAACTATGGCTACACCTTC.

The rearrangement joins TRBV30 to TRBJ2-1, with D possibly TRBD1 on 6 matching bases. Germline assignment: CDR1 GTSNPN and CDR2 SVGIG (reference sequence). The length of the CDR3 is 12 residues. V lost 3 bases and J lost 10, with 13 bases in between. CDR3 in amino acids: CAWSGNREEQFF. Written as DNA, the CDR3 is TGTGCCTGGAGCGGAAACAGGGAAGAGCAGTTCTTC.

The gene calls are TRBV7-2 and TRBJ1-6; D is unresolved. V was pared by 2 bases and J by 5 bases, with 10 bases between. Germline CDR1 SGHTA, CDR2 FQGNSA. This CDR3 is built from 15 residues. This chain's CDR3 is CASSLSSVDNSPLHF. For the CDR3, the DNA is TGTGCCAGCAGCTTATCCAGTGTTGATAATTCACCCCTCCACTTT.

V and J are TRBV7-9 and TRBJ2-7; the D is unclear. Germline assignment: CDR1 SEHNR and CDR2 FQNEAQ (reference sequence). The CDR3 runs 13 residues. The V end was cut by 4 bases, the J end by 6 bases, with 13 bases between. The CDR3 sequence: CASSSSRLGEQYF. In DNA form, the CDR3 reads TGTGCCAGCAGCTCCTCCCGACTGGGCGAGCAGTACTTC. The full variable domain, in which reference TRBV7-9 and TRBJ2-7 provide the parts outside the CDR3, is DTGVSQNPRHKITKRGQNVTFRCDPISEHNRLYWYRQTLGQGPEFLTYFQNEAQLEKSRLLSDRFSAERPKGSFSTLEIQRTEQGDSAMYLCASSSSRLGEQYFGPGTRLTVT.

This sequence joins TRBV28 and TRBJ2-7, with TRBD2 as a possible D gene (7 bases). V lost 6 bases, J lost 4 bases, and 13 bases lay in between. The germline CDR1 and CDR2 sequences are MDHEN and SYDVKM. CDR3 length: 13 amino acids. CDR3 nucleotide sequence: TGTGCCAGCAGAAGGGGGGGCGGGTACGAGCAGTACTTC. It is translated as CASRRGGGYEQYF.

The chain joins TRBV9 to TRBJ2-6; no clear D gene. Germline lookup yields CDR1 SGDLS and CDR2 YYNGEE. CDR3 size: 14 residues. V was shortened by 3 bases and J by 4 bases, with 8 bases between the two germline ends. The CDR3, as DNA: TGTGCCAGCAGCGCCGTTTCGGGGGCCAACGTCCTGACTTTC. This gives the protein CASSAVSGANVLTF.